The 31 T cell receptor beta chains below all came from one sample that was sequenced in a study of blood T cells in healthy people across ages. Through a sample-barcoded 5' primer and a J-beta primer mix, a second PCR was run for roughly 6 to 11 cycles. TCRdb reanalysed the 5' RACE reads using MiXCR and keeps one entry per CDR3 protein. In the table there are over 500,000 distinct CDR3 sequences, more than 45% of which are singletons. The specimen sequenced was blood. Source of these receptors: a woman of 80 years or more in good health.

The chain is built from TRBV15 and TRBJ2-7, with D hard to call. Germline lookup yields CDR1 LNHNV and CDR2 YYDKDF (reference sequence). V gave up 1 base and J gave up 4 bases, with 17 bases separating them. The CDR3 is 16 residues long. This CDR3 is CATSRAVLGLSYEQYF. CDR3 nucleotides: TGTGCCACCAGCAGAGCCGTCCTTGGCCTCTCGTACGAGCAGTACTTC.

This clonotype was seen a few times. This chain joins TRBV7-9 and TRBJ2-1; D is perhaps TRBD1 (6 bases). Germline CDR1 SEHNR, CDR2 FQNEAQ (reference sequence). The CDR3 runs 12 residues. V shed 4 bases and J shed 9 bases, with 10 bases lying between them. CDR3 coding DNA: TGTGCCAGCAGCTCCTCAGGGGTTGAGCAGTTCTTC. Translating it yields CASSSSGVEQFF.

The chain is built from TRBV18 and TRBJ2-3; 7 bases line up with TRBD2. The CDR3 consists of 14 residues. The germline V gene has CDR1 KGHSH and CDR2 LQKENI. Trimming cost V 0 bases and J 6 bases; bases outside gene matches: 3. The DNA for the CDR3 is TGTGCCAGCTCACCACCGACTAGCTTGGATACGCAGTATTTT. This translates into CASSPPTSLDTQYF.

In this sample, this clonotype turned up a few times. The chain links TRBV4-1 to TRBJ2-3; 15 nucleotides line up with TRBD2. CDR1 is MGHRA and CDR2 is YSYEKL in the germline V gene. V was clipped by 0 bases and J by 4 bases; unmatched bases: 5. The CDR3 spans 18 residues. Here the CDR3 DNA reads TGCGCCAGCAGCCAAGAAATGGGACTAGCGGGGGGCTCAGATACGCAGTATTTT. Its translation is CASSQEMGLAGGSDTQYF.

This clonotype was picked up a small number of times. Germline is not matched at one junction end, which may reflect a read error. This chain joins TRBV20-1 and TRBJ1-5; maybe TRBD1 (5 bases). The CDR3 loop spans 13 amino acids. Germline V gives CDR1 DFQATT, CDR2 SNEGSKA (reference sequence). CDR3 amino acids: CGARRDGNQPQHF. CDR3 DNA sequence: TGCGGTGCTAGAAGGGACGGGAATCAGCCCCAGCATTTT.

The CDR3 nucleotides read TGTGCCAGCACCGAAGCGGGACAGAGATCCTATGGCTACACCTTC. Translated, it gives CASTEAGQRSYGYTF. The gene calls are TRBV6-6 and TRBJ1-2; 7 positions match TRBD1. Losses at the gene ends were 7 bases for V and 4 bases for J; bases not matched to a gene: 12. The CDR3 sequence is 15 residues long. CDR1 is MNHNY, CDR2 SVGAGI, per germline (reference sequence).

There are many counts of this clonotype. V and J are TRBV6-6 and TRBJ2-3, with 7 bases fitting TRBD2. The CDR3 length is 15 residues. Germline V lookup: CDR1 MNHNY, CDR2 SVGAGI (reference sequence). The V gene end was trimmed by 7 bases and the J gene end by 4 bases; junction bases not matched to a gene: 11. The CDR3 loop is CASIKQRDGSDTQYF. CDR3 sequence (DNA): TGTGCCAGCATCAAACAGCGGGATGGGTCAGATACGCAGTATTTT.

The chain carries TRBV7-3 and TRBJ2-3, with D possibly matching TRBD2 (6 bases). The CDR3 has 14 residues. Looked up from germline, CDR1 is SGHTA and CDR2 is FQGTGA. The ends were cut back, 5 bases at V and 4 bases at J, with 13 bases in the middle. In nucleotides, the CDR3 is TGTGCCAGCAGCGCGGGATTGGGCGCAGATACGCAGTATTTT. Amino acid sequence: CASSAGLGADTQYF.

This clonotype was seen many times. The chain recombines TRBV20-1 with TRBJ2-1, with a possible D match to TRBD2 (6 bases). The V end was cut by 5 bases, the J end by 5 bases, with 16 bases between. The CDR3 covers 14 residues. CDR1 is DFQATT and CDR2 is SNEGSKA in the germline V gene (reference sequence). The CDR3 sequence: CSAPQGGSNNEQFF. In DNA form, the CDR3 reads TGCAGTGCTCCCCAAGGAGGGAGCAACAATGAGCAGTTCTTC.

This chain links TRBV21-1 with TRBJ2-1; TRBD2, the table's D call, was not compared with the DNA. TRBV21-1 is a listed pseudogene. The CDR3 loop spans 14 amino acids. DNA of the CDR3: TGTGCCAGCAGCGTAAAGCTAGCGGGCAATGAGCAGTTCTTC. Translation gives CASSVKLAGNEQFF.

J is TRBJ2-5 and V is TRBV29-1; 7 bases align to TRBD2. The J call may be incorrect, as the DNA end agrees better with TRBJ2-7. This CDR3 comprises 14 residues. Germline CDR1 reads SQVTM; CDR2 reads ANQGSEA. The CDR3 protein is CSAARAGASYEQYF. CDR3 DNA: TGCAGCGCTGCCCGGGCGGGAGCTAGCTACGAGCAGTACTTC.

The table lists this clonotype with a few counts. CDR3 loop: CASRGPGFPSEQFF. In nucleotides, the CDR3 is TGTGCCAGCCGGGGACCGGGGTTCCCGAGTGAGCAGTTCTTC. The chain carries TRBV12-3 or TRBV12-4 and TRBJ2-1; the D gene could be TRBD1 or TRBD2 (5 bases each). This CDR3 spans 14 amino acids. V shed 8 bases and J shed 9 bases, with 20 bases lying between them.

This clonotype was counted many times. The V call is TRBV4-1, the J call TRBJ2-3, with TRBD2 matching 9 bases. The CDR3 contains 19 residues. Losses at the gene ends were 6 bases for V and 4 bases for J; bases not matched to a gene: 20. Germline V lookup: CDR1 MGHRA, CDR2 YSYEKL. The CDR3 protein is CASSPSSPSIAGAPDTQYF. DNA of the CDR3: TGCGCCAGCAGTCCAAGCTCCCCATCGATAGCGGGAGCCCCAGATACGCAGTATTTT.

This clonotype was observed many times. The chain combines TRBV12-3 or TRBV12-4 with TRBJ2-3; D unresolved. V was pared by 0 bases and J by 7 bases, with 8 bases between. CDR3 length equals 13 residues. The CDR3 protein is CASSLAPPNTQYF. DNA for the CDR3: TGTGCCAGCAGTTTAGCGCCTCCTAATACGCAGTATTTT.

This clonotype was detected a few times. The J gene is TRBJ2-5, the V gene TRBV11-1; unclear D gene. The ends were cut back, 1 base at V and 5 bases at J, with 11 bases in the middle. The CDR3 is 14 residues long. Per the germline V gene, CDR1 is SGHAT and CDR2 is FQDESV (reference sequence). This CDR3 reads CASSLVRGDETQYF. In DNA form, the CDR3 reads TGTGCCAGCAGCTTAGTACGCGGTGATGAGACCCAGTACTTC. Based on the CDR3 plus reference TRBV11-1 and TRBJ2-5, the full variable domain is EAEVAQSPRYKITEKSQAVAFWCDPISGHATLYWYRQILGQGPELLVQFQDESVVDDSQLPKDRFSAERLKGVDSTLKIQPAELGDSAMYLCASSLVRGDETQYFGPGTRLLVL.

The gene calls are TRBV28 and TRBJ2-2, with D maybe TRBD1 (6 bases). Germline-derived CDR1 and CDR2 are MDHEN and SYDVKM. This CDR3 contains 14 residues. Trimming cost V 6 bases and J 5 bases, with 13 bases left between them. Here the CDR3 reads CASRPQGSTGELFF. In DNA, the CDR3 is TGTGCCAGCAGACCCCAGGGGTCAACCGGGGAGCTGTTTTTT.

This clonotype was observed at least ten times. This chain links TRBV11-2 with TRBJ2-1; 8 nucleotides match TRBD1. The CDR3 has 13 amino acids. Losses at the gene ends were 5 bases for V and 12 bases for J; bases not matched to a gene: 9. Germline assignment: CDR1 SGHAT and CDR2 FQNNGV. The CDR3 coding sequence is TGTGCCAGCAGCCCGATAGGACAGGGTTTGCAGTTCTTC. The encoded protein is CASSPIGQGLQFF.

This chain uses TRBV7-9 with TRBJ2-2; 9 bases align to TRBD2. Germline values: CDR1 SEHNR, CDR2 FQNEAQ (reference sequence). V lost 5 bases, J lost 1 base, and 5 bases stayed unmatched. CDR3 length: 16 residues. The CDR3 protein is CASSTQTSGNTGELFF. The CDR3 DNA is TGTGCCAGCAGCACCCAGACTAGCGGGAACACCGGGGAGCTGTTTTTT.

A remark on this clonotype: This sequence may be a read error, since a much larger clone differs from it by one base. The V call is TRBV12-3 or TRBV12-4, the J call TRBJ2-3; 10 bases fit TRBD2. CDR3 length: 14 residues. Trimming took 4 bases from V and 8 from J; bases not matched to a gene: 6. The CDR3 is CASSSTGLASTQYF. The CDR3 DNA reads TGTGCCAGCAGTTCTACGGGACTAGCGAGTACGCAGTATTTT.

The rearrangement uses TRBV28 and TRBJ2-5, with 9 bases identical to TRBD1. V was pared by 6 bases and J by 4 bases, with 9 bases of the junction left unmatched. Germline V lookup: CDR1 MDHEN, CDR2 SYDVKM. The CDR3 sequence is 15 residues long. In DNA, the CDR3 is TGTGCCAGCAGCAGCCCGGGACAGGGACGAGAGACCCAGTACTTC. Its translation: CASSSPGQGRETQYF.

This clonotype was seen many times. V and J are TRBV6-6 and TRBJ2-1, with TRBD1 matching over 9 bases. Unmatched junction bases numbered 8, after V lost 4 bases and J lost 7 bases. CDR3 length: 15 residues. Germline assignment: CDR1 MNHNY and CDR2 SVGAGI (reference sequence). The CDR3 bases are TGTGCCAGCAGTTCCTTTCCGGGACAGGGAAATGAGCAGTTCTTC. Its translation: CASSSFPGQGNEQFF.

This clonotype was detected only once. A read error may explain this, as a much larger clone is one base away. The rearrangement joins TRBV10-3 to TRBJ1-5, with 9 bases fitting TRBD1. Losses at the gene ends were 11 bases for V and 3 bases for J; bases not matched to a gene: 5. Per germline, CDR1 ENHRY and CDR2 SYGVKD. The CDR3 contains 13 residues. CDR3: CAVTGGFNQPQHF. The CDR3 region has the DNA TGTGCCGTGACAGGGGGGTTCAATCAGCCCCAGCATTTT.

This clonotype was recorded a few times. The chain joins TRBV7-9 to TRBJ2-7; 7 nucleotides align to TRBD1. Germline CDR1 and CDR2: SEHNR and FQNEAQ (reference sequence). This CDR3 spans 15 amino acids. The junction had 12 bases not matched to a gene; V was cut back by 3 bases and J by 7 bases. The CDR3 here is CASSLVQTGIDEQYF. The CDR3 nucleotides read TGTGCCAGCAGCTTGGTTCAGACAGGGATCGATGAGCAGTACTTC.

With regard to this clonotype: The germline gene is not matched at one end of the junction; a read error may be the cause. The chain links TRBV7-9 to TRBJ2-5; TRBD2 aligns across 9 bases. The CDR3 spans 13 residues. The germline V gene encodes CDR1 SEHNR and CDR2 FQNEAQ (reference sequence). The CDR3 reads CASRRLAEETRYF. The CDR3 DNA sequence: TGTGCCAGCAGGCGACTAGCGGAAGAGACCCGGTACTTC.

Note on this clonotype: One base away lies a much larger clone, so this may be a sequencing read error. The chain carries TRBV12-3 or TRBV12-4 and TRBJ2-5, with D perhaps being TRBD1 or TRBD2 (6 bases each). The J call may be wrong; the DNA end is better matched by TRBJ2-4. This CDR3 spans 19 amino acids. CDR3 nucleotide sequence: TGTACCAGCAGTAGCGACCCGGGGGCTGCCCAGGGAGGTAAAAACATTCAGTACTTC. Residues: CTSSSDPGAAQGGKNIQYF.

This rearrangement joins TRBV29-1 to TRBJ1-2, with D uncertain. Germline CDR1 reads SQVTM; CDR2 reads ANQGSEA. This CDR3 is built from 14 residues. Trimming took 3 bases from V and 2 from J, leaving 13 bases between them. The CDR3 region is CSVDEQGLNYGYTF. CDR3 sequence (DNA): TGCAGCGTTGATGAGCAAGGCTTGAACTATGGCTACACCTTC.

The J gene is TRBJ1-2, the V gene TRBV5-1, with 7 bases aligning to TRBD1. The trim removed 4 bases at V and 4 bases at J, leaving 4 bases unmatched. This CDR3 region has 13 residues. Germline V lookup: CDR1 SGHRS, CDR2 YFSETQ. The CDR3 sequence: CASSLRTGYGYTF. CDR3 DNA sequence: TGCGCCAGCAGCCTACGGACAGGCTATGGCTACACCTTC.

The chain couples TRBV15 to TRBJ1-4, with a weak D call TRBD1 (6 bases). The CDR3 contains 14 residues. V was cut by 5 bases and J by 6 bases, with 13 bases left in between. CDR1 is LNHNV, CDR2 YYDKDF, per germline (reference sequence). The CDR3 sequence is CATSQGRFDEKLFF. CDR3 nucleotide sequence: TGTGCCACCAGCCAGGGGCGGTTTGATGAAAAACTGTTTTTT. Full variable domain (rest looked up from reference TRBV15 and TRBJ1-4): DAMVIQNPRYQVTQFGKPVTLSCSQTLNHNVMYWYQQKSSQAPKLLFHYYDKDFNNEADTPDNFQSRRPNTSFCFLDIRSPGLGDTAMYLCATSQGRFDEKLFFGSGTQLSVL.

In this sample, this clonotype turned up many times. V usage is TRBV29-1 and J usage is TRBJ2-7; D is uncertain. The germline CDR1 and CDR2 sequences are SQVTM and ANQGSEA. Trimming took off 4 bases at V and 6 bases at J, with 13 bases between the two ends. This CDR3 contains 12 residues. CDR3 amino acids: CSVGKLAGEQYF. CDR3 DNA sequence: TGCAGCGTTGGGAAACTCGCTGGCGAGCAGTACTTC.

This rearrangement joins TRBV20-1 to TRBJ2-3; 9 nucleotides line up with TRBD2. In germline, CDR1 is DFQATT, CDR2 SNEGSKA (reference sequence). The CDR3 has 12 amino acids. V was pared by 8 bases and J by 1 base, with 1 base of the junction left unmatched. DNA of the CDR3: TGCAGTTTAGCGGGGGGCACAGATACGCAGTATTTT. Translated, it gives CSLAGGTDTQYF.

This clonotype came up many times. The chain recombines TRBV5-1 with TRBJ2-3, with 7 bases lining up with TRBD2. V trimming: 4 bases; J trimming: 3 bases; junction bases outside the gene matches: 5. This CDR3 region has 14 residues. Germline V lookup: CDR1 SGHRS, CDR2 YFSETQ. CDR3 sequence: CASSGGGFTDTQYF. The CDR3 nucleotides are TGCGCCAGCAGCGGCGGGGGATTTACAGATACGCAGTATTTT.